This T cell receptor beta chain was sequenced during a study of T cells in Graves' hyperthyroidism and ophthalmopathy. On the study more broadly: Once the initial diagnosis was made, peripheral blood was obtained before any treatment. Overall study results and limits: In blood, most of the thyroid clonotypes expanded above 0.001 were also present. The model identified upcoming ophthalmopathy a median 6.5 months ahead of onset.

This clonotype was detected ten times or more. Its antigen is still unknown. Patients having uncontrolled infection, another autoimmune disease, pregnancy or lactation were not included. The V end was cut by 6 bases, the J end by 8 bases, with 16 bases between. CDR3 length: 13 residues. CDR1 is SNHLY and CDR2 is FYNNEI in the germline V gene. There were TCR beta CDR3 regions amplified from RNA transcripts. The HTBI set primed first-round TCR CDR3 RT-PCR. Via MiXCR, TCRdb re-called the multiplex PCR reads, giving one row per CDR3 protein. Among 600,000 to 750,000 distinct CDR3 sequences, 17% were seen once, and the ten largest hold roughly 16%.

The gene calls are TRBV2 and TRBJ1-2, with a possible D match to TRBD1 (6 bases). The receptor's source is a man in his fifties with Graves' hyperthyroidism. The sample was blood. Written as DNA, the CDR3 is TGTGCCAGCAGAGGGGGGGAGCAGAACGGCTACACCTTC. Its translation: CASRGGEQNGYTF. Full variable domain (rest looked up from reference TRBV2 and TRBJ1-2): EPEVTQTPSHQVTQMGQEVILRCVPISNHLYFYWYRQILGQKVEFLVSFYNNEISEKSEIFDDQFSVERPDGSNFTLKIRSTKLEDSAMYFCASRGGEQNGYTFGSGTRLTVV.